These 24 T cell receptor beta chains were all obtained from the same sample, sequenced in a study of T cells after yellow fever vaccination. TCRdb itself ran the 5' RACE reads through MiXCR, one entry per CDR3 protein. This sample has hundreds of thousands of distinct CDR3 sequences, with 9% to 15% found just once. This specimen was PBMCs, taken on the day of the yellow fever booster vaccination. The receptor set was obtained from a man aged 25-40 years who received the YFV17D yellow fever vaccine.

This clonotype was recorded a few times. The chain employs TRBV11-1 and TRBJ2-1; 7 bases are a match to TRBD2. Germline assignment: CDR1 SGHAT and CDR2 FQDESV (reference sequence). V trimming: 5 bases; J trimming: 4 bases; junction bases outside the gene matches: 17. CDR3 size: 18 residues. CDR3 amino acids: CASSPIRKTSAHYNEQFF. The CDR3 bases are TGTGCCAGCAGCCCAATCAGAAAAACTAGCGCCCATTACAATGAGCAGTTCTTC. Full variable domain (rest looked up from reference TRBV11-1 and TRBJ2-1): EAEVAQSPRYKITEKSQAVAFWCDPISGHATLYWYRQILGQGPELLVQFQDESVVDDSQLPKDRFSAERLKGVDSTLKIQPAELGDSAMYLCASSPIRKTSAHYNEQFFGPGTRLTVL.

This clonotype was recorded a few times. V is TRBV20-1 and J is TRBJ1-5, with TRBD1 matching over 10 bases. CDR1 DFQATT and CDR2 SNEGSKA come from the germline V gene (reference sequence). This CDR3 has 17 residues. J was trimmed by 1 base and V by 3 bases; bases with no gene match: 9. The CDR3 sequence is CSASKGQGYLSNQPQHF. The CDR3 region has the DNA TGCAGTGCTAGTAAGGGACAGGGGTACCTGAGCAATCAGCCCCAGCATTTT.

This clonotype was found once. This chain joins TRBV20-1 and TRBJ1-2; 9 bases fit TRBD1. V gave up 0 bases and J gave up 2 bases; unmatched junction bases: 4. This CDR3 is 15 amino acids long. In germline, CDR1 is DFQATT, CDR2 SNEGSKA (reference sequence). The CDR3 DNA follows: TGCAGTGCTAGAGATGGAACAGGGGGCAACTATGGCTACACCTTC. Translating it yields CSARDGTGGNYGYTF.

This clonotype occurred a few times. The chain joins TRBV20-1 to TRBJ1-5, with D unresolved. V was clipped by 2 bases and J by 7 bases, with 12 bases between them. CDR3 length: 13 residues. CDR1 and CDR2 (germline): DFQATT, SNEGSKA (reference sequence). The CDR3 coding sequence is TGCAGTGCTAGACCGGACTCGGGGCAGCCCCAGCATTTT. It is translated as CSARPDSGQPQHF.

This clonotype was found a few times. V usage is TRBV7-9 and J usage is TRBJ2-7; D perhaps matches TRBD1 (6 bases). CDR1 and CDR2 (germline): SEHNR, FQNEAQ (reference sequence). Trimming took 2 bases from V and 1 from J, leaving 12 bases between them. The CDR3 totals 15 residues. This CDR3 reads CASSLRNRESYEQYF. The CDR3 DNA sequence: TGTGCCAGCAGCTTAAGGAACAGGGAGTCCTACGAGCAGTACTTC.

The V and J genes are TRBV10-3 and TRBJ1-1, with TRBD1 identical over 9 bases. Looked up from germline, CDR1 is ENHRY and CDR2 is SYGVKD. The J segment lost 1 base and the V segment lost 6 bases, leaving 3 bases of the junction unmatched. The CDR3 extends over 14 amino acids. CDR3 loop: CAIRQGAGNTEAFF. The CDR3 bases are TGTGCCATCAGACAGGGGGCCGGGAACACTGAAGCTTTCTTT.

The genes are TRBV7-9 and TRBJ2-5; 8 bases match TRBD1. Germline V gene lookup returns CDR1 SEHNR and CDR2 FQNEAQ (reference sequence). The V segment lost 5 bases and the J segment 1 base; nucleotides outside the gene matches: 6. The CDR3 contains 15 residues. CDR3 region: CASSDRDRSQETQYF. CDR3 coding DNA: TGTGCCAGCAGCGACCGGGACAGGAGCCAAGAGACCCAGTACTTC.

In DNA form, the CDR3 reads TGTGCCAGCAGTTGGGGACAGGGGGCCAACGAGCAGTACTTC. Its protein product is CASSWGQGANEQYF. The chain carries TRBV12-3 or TRBV12-4 and TRBJ2-7, with 12 bases lining up with TRBD1. V shed 4 bases, J shed 5 bases, and the junction held 3 bases outside the gene matches. The length of the CDR3 is 14 residues.

J is TRBJ1-1 and V is TRBV4-2; a weak D match, TRBD1 (5 bases). This CDR3 is built from 12 residues. Germline CDR1 LGHNA, CDR2 YNFKEQ. V was pared by 8 bases and J by 7 bases, with 14 bases between. The CDR3, as DNA: TGTGCCAGCCAGGGTCTTCAATTTGAAGCTTTCTTT. This codes for CASQGLQFEAFF.

The chain has TRBV19 and TRBJ2-1; 7 bases are shared with TRBD2. J lost 7 bases, V lost 8 bases, and 14 bases had no gene match. CDR1 is LNHDA, CDR2 SQIVND, per germline (reference sequence). The CDR3 has 15 amino acids. DNA of the CDR3: TGTGCCAGTGCGGGCCCCGGGAGGTCTAGAAATGAGCAGTTCTTC. Its protein product is CASAGPGRSRNEQFF.

J is TRBJ1-1 and V is TRBV20-1; possible D gene TRBD1, 6 bases. This CDR3 is 15 amino acids long. Trimming shortened V by 0 bases and J by 1 base, and 12 bases separated the two germline ends. The germline V gene encodes CDR1 DFQATT and CDR2 SNEGSKA (reference sequence). In nucleotides, the CDR3 is TGCAGTGCTAGAGATCCAGGACAGACGAACACTGAAGCTTTCTTT. Translation gives CSARDPGQTNTEAFF.

This clonotype has a handful of counts. V is TRBV7-2 and J is TRBJ2-5; TRBD2 might be the D (5 bases). V was cut by 5 bases and J by 3 bases, with 13 bases left in between. Germline V CDR1 and CDR2: SGHTA, FQGNSA. The CDR3 has 14 amino acids. CDR3 sequence: CASSLYREKETQYF. The CDR3 DNA reads as TGTGCCAGCAGCCTCTACCGGGAAAAAGAGACCCAGTACTTC.

The chain couples TRBV10-3 to TRBJ2-3; D gene ambiguous. The CDR3 has 17 amino acids. V was shortened by 0 bases and J by 5 bases, with 18 bases between the two germline ends. CDR1 ENHRY and CDR2 SYGVKD come from the germline V gene. CDR3 nucleotide sequence: TGTGCCATCAGTGAGTCGGCGGCCCTCCGGTCGGGAGATACGCAGTATTTT. Amino acids: CAISESAALRSGDTQYF.

This clonotype came up many times. This chain connects TRBV2 to TRBJ1-6; D is unresolved. Germline assignment: CDR1 SNHLY and CDR2 FYNNEI. V was shortened by 7 bases and J by 7 bases, with 11 bases between the two germline ends. The CDR3 sequence is 13 residues long. CDR3 nucleotide sequence: TGTGCCAGCAATTTGGAGAGGAATTCACCCCTCCACTTT. Translated: CASNLERNSPLHF. The whole variable domain, filled in from reference TRBV2 and TRBJ1-6, reads EPEVTQTPSHQVTQMGQEVILRCVPISNHLYFYWYRQILGQKVEFLVSFYNNEISEKSEIFDDQFSVERPDGSNFTLKIRSTKLEDSAMYFCASNLERNSPLHFGNGTRLTVT.

This clonotype turned up a few times. The V call is TRBV6-5, the J call TRBJ2-5, with 7 bases fitting TRBD2. The CDR3 contains 18 residues. The V gene's germline CDR1 is MNHEY and CDR2 SVGAGI. Losses at the gene ends were 2 bases for V and 2 bases for J; bases not matched to a gene: 14. CDR3 region: CASSYPSGASGAQETQYF. CDR3 nucleotide sequence: TGTGCCAGCAGTTACCCGTCGGGCGCTAGCGGAGCACAAGAGACCCAGTACTTC.

This clonotype was observed a few times. The chain links TRBV12-5 to TRBJ2-1; D not resolved. The germline V and J ends were trimmed by 4 bases and 12 bases, with 4 bases remaining between them. The CDR3 is 9 residues long. Germline lookup yields CDR1 LGHNT and CDR2 FRNRAP. Here the CDR3 reads CASGSRQFF. CDR3 nucleotides: TGTGCTAGTGGTTCACGGCAGTTCTTC.

The gene calls are TRBV18 and TRBJ2-4; D gene unclear. With 2 bases removed from V and 4 bases from J, the gap between germline ends came to 12 bases. The CDR3 loop spans 15 amino acids. CDR1 is KGHSH and CDR2 is LQKENI in the germline V gene. CDR3: CASSPLGDRKNIQYF. CDR3 in DNA: TGTGCCAGCTCACCATTGGGTGATAGGAAAAACATTCAGTACTTC.

V gene TRBV29-1 combines with J gene TRBJ2-3; the D gene is possibly TRBD2 (5 bases). V shed 7 bases and J shed 7 bases, with 9 bases lying between them. CDR1 is SQVTM and CDR2 is ANQGSEA in the germline V gene. The CDR3 covers 10 residues. CDR3 DNA: TGCAGCGCACTAGGAAATACGCAGTATTTT. Translated, it gives CSALGNTQYF.

Only a few counts were recorded for this clonotype. A junction end diverges from the germline sequence, so it may reflect a read error. V and J are TRBV5-1 and TRBJ2-1, with D perhaps TRBD1 (6 bases). The CDR3 is 15 residues long. Germline lookup yields CDR1 SGHRS and CDR2 YFSETQ. The CDR3 DNA reads as TGCGCCAGCAGCTTGATTGGACAGACGGACAAGGAGCAGTTCTTC. It yields the protein CASSLIGQTDKEQFF.

The chain carries TRBV20-1 and TRBJ2-7; D might be TRBD2 (6 bases). CDR3 length: 13 residues. Germline V gene sequence: CDR1 DFQATT, CDR2 SNEGSKA (reference sequence). Between the trimmed V and J ends, which lost 2 bases and 3 bases, there was a span of 11 bases. This CDR3 is CSARRLDYYEQYF. The CDR3 DNA reads as TGCAGTGCTAGAAGACTAGATTACTACGAGCAGTACTTC.

The rearrangement links TRBV20-1 to TRBJ2-2; 11 positions agree with TRBD2. The germline CDR1 and CDR2 sequences are DFQATT and SNEGSKA (reference sequence). The CDR3 has 15 residues. J was trimmed by 6 bases and V by 6 bases; bases with no gene match: 9. The CDR3 region has the DNA TGCAGTGCAACTACTAGCGGGAGTATCTCCGGGGAGCTGTTTTTT. This gives the protein CSATTSGSISGELFF.

This clonotype was observed a handful of times. The chain couples TRBV11-2 to TRBJ2-1; 16 bases match TRBD2. V was pared by 5 bases and J by 6 bases, with 4 bases of the junction left unmatched. Germline CDR1 SGHAT, CDR2 FQNNGV. The CDR3 extends over 16 amino acids. The CDR3, as DNA: TGTGCCAGCAGCACGGGACTAGCGGGAGGGACCAATGAGCAGTTCTTC. Its protein is CASSTGLAGGTNEQFF.

Only a few counts were recorded for this clonotype. The chain links TRBV24-1 to TRBJ2-5; weak D call: TRBD2 (5 bases). With 4 bases removed from V and 5 bases from J, the gap between germline ends came to 13 bases. Germline values: CDR1 KGHDR, CDR2 SFDVKD. The CDR3 sequence is 14 residues long. The CDR3 coding sequence is TGTGCCACCAGTGACCCCGGACGCGGGGAGACCCAGTACTTC. Amino acid sequence: CATSDPGRGETQYF.

This clonotype was detected a few times. The genes are TRBV5-1 and TRBJ2-3, with 10 nucleotides matching TRBD2. CDR1 and CDR2 (germline): SGHRS, YFSETQ. The CDR3 has 15 amino acids. With V trimmed by 3 bases and J by 2 bases, 3 bases remained unmatched. The CDR3 spells CASSYLAGDTDTQYF. CDR3 bases: TGCGCCAGCAGCTACCTAGCGGGAGACACAGATACGCAGTATTTT.